The present TCR beta chain was sequenced within a study of cytomegalovirus exposure and HLA in healthy donors. The CDR3 totals 14 residues. Germline loops: CDR1 SGHDT, CDR2 YYEEEE. The V and J ends lost 4 bases and 2 bases respectively, with 11 bases between them. With 60 Vbeta and 13 Jbeta primers, the PCR was carried out. Clones were read by immunoSEQ multiplex PCR, and TCRdb kept only the in-frame ones, dropping some. The sample has 170,000 or so clones, around 82% seen once. The receptor was isolated from a boy aged 2 to 10 in good health and CMV-seronegative. The source material was PBMCs. This chain links TRBV5-6 with TRBJ2-3, with D possibly matching TRBD2 (6 bases). CDR3 region: CASSAGTYTDTQYF. CDR3 DNA: TGTGCCAGCAGCGCCGGGACTTACACAGATACGCAGTATTTT. The full variable domain, its missing parts supplied by reference TRBV5-6 and TRBJ2-3, is DAGVTQSPTHLIKTRGQQVTLRCSPKSGHDTVSWYQQALGQGPQFIFQYYEEEERQRGNFPDRFSGHQFPNYSSELNVNALLLGDSALYLCASSAGTYTDTQYFGPGTRLTVL.